This TCR beta chain was identified in a study of early T cells in non-severe SARS-CoV-2 infection. For the study at large: From unsorted whole blood, bulk RNA was sequenced, and the chains remained unpaired.

The V gene's germline CDR1 is SGHRS and CDR2 YFSETQ. Germline trimming cut 7 bases from V and 7 bases from J; bases unmatched to any gene: 11. CDR3 length: 15 residues. In its sample, this clonotype was seen many times. The TCR library protocol attached unique molecular identifiers to the individual cDNA molecules. TCRdb passed the 5' RACE reads through MiXCR, listing each CDR3 protein once. The sample records more than 60,000 distinct CDR3 sequences, around 12% being singletons. The chain combines TRBV5-1 with TRBJ2-1; TRBD1 matches at 10 bases. This clonotype was sampled from an adult who was a healthcare worker with PCR-confirmed SARS-CoV-2 infection or an uninfected control (not recorded which). The donor label of this sample is uncertain. Sequences were derived from whole blood, sampled at baseline. The chain's CDR3 is CASERPGTGANEQFF. For the CDR3, the DNA is TGCGCCAGCGAGCGCCCCGGGACAGGGGCTAATGAGCAGTTCTTC.